What follows describes a single TCR beta chain. The antigen remains unidentified. The entry originates in a study of cytotoxic CD8 clonotypes in ibrutinib-treated CLL. For the study at large: Response was recorded as partial in some 24 patients and complete in 2; at median around 70 months, approximately 14 remained remitted and approximately twelve had progressed.

CDR3 length equals 14 residues. Trimming removed 1 base from V and 6 bases from J; junction bases left unmatched: 6. CDR1 and CDR2 from the germline V gene are MNHNS and SASEGT. Findings and caveats of the study: Collection times varied between progressing and sustained-remission patients. Clonality went higher at ibrutinib response and then dropped back toward baseline at progression.

Only in-frame clones appear in the TCRdb table, and some are missing; sequencing was by immunoSEQ multiplex PCR. Among 100,000 or so clones, 55% to 75% were seen once, and the ten largest hold around 37%. The TCR was taken from a human donor with chronic lymphocytic leukemia. The sample here was PBMCs, taken after 24 months of ibrutinib treatment. The V call is TRBV6-1, the J call TRBJ2-7; 7 nucleotides match TRBD2. Written as DNA, the CDR3 is TGTGCCAGCAGTGAAGACAGGTCGGGAGGCGAGCAGTACTTC. Its protein is CASSEDRSGGEQYF.